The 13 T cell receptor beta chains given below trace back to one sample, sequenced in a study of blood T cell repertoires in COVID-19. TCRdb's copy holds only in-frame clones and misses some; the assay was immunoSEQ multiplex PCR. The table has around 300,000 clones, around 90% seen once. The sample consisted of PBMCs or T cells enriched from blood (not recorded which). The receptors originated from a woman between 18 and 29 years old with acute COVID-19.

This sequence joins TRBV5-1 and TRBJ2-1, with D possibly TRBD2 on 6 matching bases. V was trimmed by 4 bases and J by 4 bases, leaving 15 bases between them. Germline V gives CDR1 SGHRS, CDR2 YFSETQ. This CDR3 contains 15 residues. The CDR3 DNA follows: TGCGCCAGCAGCGATTGGAGCGGAGGGTACAATGAGCAGTTCTTC. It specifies CASSDWSGGYNEQFF.

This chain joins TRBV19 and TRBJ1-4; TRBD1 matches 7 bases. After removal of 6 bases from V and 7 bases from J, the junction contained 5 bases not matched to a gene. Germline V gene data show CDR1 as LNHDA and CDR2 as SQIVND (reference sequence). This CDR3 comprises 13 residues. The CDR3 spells CASRNRGGEKLFF. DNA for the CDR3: TGTGCCAGTAGGAACAGGGGTGGTGAAAAACTGTTTTTT. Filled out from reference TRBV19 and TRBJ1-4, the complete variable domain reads DGGITQSPKYLFRKEGQNVTLSCEQNLNHDAMYWYRQDPGQGLRLIYYSQIVNDFQKGDIAEGYSVSREKKESFPLTVTSAQKNPTAFYLCASRNRGGEKLFFGSGTQLSVL.

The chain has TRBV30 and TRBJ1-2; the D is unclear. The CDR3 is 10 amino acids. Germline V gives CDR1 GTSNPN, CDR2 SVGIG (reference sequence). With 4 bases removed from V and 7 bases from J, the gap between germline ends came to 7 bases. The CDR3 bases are TGTGCCTGGATGAGGGCTGGCTACACCTTC. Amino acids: CAWMRAGYTF.

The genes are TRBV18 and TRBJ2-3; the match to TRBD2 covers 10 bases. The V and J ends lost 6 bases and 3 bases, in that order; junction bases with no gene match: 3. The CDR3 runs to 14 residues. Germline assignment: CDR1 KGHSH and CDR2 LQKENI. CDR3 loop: CASSAAGGTDTQYF. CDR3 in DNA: TGTGCCAGCTCTGCAGCGGGAGGGACAGATACGCAGTATTTT. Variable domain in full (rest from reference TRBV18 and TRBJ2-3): NAGVMQNPRHLVRRRGQEARLRCSPMKGHSHVYWYRQLPEEGLKFMVYLQKENIIDESGMPKERFSAEFPKEGPSILRIQQVVRGDSAAYFCASSAAGGTDTQYFGPGTRLTVL.

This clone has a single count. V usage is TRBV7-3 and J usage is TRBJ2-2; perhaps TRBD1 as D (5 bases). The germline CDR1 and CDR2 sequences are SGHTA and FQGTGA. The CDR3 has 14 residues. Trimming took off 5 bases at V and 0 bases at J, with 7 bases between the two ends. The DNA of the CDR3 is TGTGCCAGCAGCCCAGGGTCGAACACCGGGGAGCTGTTTTTT. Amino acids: CASSPGSNTGELFF.

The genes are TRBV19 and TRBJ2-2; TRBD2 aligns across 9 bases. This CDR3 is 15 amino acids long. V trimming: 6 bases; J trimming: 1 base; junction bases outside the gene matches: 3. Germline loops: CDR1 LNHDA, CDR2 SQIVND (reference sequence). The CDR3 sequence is CASREAGGNTGELFF. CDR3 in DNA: TGTGCCAGTAGAGAAGCGGGGGGGAACACCGGGGAGCTGTTTTTT.

This CDR3 is CASSRAGSSYEQYF. As DNA, the CDR3 is TGTGCCAGTAGTAGGGCGGGAAGCTCCTACGAGCAGTACTTC. This sequence joins TRBV19 and TRBJ2-7; tentatively, D is TRBD2 (6 bases). CDR3 length: 14 amino acids. V dropped 4 bases and J dropped 0 bases, with 10 bases sitting between them. Germline V gives CDR1 LNHDA, CDR2 SQIVND (reference sequence). Supplemented by reference TRBV19 and TRBJ2-7, the full variable domain reads DGGITQSPKYLFRKEGQNVTLSCEQNLNHDAMYWYRQDPGQGLRLIYYSQIVNDFQKGDIAEGYSVSREKKESFPLTVTSAQKNPTAFYLCASSRAGSSYEQYFGPGTRLTVT.

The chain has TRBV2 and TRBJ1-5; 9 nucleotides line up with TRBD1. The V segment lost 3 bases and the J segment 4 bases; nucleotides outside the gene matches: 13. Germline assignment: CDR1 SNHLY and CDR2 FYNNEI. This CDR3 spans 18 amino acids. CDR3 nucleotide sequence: TGTGCCAGCAGTGAGTCGTGGTTGGGACAGGGCCCTAATCAGCCCCAGCATTTT. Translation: CASSESWLGQGPNQPQHF.

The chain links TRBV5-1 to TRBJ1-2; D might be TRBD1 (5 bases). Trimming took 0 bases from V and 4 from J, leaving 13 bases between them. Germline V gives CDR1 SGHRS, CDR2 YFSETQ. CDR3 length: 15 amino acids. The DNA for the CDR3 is TGCGCCAGCAGCTTGGGGCCGACCGGGGGCTATGGCTACACCTTC. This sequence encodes CASSLGPTGGYGYTF.

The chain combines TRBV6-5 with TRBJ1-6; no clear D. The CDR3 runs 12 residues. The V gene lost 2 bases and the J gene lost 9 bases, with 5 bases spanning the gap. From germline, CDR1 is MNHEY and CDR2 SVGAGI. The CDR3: CASSYAGSPLHF. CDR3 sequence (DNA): TGTGCCAGCAGTTACGCCGGTTCACCCCTCCACTTT.

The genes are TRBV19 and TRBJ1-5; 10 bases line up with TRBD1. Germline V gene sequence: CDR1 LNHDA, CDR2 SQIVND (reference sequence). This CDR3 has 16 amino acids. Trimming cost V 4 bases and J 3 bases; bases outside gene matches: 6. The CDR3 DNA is TGTGCCAGTAGTACTACTGACAGGGGGCCCAATCAGCCCCAGCATTTT. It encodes CASSTTDRGPNQPQHF.

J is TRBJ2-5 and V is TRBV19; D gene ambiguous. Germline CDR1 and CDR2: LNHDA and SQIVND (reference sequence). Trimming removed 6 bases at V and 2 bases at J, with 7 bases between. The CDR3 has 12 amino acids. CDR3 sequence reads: CASSAGQETQYF. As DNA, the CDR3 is TGTGCCAGTAGCGCAGGTCAAGAGACCCAGTACTTC. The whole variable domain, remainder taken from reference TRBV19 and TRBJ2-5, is DGGITQSPKYLFRKEGQNVTLSCEQNLNHDAMYWYRQDPGQGLRLIYYSQIVNDFQKGDIAEGYSVSREKKESFPLTVTSAQKNPTAFYLCASSAGQETQYFGPGTRLLVL.

The CDR3 nucleotides are TGTGCCAGCAGTCCCCCGACAGGGAGGATCCATGGCTACACCTTC. Its protein product is CASSPPTGRIHGYTF. V is TRBV28 and J is TRBJ1-2, with TRBD1 matching 7 bases. Germline V lookup: CDR1 MDHEN, CDR2 SYDVKM. The CDR3 loop spans 15 amino acids. After removal of 5 bases from V and 6 bases from J, the junction contained 12 bases not matched to a gene.